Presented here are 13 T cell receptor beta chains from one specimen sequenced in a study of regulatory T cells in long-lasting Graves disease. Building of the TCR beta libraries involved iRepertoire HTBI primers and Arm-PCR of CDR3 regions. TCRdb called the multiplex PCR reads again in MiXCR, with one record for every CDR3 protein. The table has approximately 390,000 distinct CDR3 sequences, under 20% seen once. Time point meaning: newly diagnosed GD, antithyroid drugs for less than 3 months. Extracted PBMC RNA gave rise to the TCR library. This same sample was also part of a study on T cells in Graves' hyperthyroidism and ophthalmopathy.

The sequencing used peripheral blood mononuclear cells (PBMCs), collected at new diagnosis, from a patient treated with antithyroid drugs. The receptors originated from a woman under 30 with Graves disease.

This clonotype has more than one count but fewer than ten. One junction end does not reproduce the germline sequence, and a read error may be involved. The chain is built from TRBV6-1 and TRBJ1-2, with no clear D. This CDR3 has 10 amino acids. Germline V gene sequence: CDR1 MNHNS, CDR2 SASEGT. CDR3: CASSEGWRSF. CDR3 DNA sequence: TGTGCCAGCAGTGAAGGCTGGCGGTCCTTC.

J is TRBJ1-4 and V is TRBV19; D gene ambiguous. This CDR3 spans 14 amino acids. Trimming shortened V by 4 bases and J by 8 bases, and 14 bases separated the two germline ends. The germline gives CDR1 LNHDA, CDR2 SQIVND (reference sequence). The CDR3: CASSRSPGSEKLFF. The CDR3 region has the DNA TGTGCCAGTAGTAGGTCCCCCGGAAGCGAAAAACTGTTTTTT.

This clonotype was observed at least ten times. CDR3 sequence reads: CASSLGDEAFF. DNA for the CDR3: TGTGCCAGCAGCTTAGGGGATGAAGCTTTCTTT. The gene calls are TRBV11-2 and TRBJ1-1; D call uncertain. This CDR3 spans 11 amino acids. Trimming left V 1 base short and J 7 bases short, with 4 bases between. Germline-derived CDR1 and CDR2 are SGHAT and FQNNGV.

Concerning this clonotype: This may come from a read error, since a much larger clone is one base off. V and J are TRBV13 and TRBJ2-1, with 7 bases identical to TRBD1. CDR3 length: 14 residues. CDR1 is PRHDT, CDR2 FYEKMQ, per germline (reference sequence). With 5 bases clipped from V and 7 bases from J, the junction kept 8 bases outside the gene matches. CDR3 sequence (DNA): TGTGCCAGCAGCCCAGGGGTCAGGGGGAATGAGCAGTTCTTC. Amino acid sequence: CASSPGVRGNEQFF.

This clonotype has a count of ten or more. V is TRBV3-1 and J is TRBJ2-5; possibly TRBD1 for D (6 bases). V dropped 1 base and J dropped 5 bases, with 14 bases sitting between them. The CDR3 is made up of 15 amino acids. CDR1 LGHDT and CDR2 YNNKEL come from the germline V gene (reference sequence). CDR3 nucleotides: TGTGCCAGCAGCCAAGTCAACAGGGTGTGGGAGACCCAGTACTTC. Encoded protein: CASSQVNRVWETQYF.

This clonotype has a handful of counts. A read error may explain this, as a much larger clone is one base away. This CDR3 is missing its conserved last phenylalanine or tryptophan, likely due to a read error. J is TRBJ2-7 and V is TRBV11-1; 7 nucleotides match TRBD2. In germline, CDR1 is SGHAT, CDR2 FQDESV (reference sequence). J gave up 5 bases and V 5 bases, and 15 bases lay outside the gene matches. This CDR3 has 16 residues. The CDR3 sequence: CASSPKRDHFSNEQYS. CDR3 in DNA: TGTGCCAGCAGCCCGAAGCGGGACCACTTTTCGAACGAGCAGTACTCC.

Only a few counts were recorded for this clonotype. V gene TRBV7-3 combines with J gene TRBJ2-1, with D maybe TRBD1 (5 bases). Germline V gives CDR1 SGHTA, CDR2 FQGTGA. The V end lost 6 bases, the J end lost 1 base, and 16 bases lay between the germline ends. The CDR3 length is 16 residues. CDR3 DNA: TGTGCCAGCAGTCTCCAGGGCGGAGCATCCTACAATGAGCAGTTCTTC. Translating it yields CASSLQGGASYNEQFF. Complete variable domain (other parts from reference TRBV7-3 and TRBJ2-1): GAGVSQTPSNKVTEKGKYVELRCDPISGHTALYWYRQSLGQGPEFLIYFQGTGAADDSGLPNDRFFAVRPEGSVSTLKIQRTERGDSAVYLCASSLQGGASYNEQFFGPGTRLTVL.

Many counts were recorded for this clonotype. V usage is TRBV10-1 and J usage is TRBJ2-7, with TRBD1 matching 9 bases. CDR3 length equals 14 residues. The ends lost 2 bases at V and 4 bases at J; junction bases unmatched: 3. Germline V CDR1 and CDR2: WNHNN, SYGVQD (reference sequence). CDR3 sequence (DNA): TGCGCCAGCAGTGAGGAGGGGACAGGGTACGAGCAGTACTTC. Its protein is CASSEEGTGYEQYF.

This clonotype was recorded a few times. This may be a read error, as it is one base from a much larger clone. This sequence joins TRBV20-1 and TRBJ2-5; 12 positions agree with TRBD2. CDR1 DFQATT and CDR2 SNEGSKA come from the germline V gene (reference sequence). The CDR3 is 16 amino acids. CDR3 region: CSAGDPTSGGQETQYF. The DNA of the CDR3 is TGCAGTGCTGGAGATCCGACTAGCGGGGGACAAGAGACCCAGTACTTC.

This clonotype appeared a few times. DNA of the CDR3: TGCAGTGCTAGACACCCTTTAAAGACAGGCCTGGCCAAAAACATTCAGTACTTC. Protein product: CSARHPLKTGLAKNIQYF. The chain joins TRBV20-1 to TRBJ2-4; weak D call: TRBD1 (6 bases). CDR1 and CDR2 from the germline V gene are DFQATT and SNEGSKA (reference sequence). V shed 2 bases and J shed 1 base, with 21 bases lying between them. The CDR3 is 18 residues long.

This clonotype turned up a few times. CDR3 in amino acids: CSAWLRRVQETQYF. As DNA, the CDR3 is TGCAGCGCTTGGTTGAGGCGGGTCCAAGAGACCCAGTACTTC. The genes are TRBV20-1 and TRBJ2-1; TRBD2 is a possible D gene (5 bases). The closer fit of TRBJ2-5 to the DNA end suggests the J call may be wrong. This CDR3 comprises 14 residues. The V gene's germline CDR1 is DFQATT and CDR2 SNEGSKA (reference sequence).

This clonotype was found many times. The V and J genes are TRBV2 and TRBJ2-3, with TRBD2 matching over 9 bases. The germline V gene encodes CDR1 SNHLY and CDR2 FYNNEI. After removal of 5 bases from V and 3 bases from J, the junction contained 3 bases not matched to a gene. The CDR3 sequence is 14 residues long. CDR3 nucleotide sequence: TGTGCCAGCAGTAAGACTAGCGGAACAGATACGCAGTATTTT. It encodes CASSKTSGTDTQYF.

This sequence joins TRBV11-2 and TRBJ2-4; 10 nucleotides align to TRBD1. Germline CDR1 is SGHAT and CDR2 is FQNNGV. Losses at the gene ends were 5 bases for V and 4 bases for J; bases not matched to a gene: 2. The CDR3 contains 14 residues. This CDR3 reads CASSRGQGKNIQYF. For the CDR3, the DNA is TGTGCCAGCAGCCGGGGACAGGGGAAAAACATTCAGTACTTC.